The clone carrying this T cell receptor beta chain was found a few times. Antigen unknown. This specimen belongs to a study of a mutant IDH1 vaccine in newly diagnosed glioma. Indicated time point: week 23, last vaccination. Every single dose of the vaccine, 300 ug of mutant IDH1 20-mer peptide, came with topical imiquimod. Sequencing used immunoSEQ multiplex PCR; TCRdb keeps in-frame clones, though not all of them. The sample yields around 41,000 clones, around 76% seen once. The source material was PBMCs, sampled from a glioma patient whose treatment included an IDH1 peptide vaccine. The clonotype originates from a woman in her thirties or forties with glioma. Some clones in this sample may be carry-over from other donors' samples.

The CDR3 is CASSLEEETQYF. The CDR3 nucleotides read TGTGCCAGCAGCCTCGAGGAGGAGACCCAGTACTTC. This chain joins TRBV7-9 and TRBJ2-5; D uncertain. Germline lookup yields CDR1 SEHNR and CDR2 FQNEAQ (reference sequence). The CDR3 runs 12 residues. V lost 5 bases to trimming and J lost 5 bases, with 9 bases between them.